This T cell receptor beta chain was identified in a study of long-term antiretroviral therapy in people with HIV. The assay used was immunoSEQ (version v3.0), run at survey level. Sequencing aimed at 40,000-50,000 T-cell genomes per sample. Sequenced by immunoSEQ multiplex PCR; TCRdb stores in-frame clones only, minus some. The sample shows tens of thousands of clones, 70% to 90% of them seen only once. Post-ART PBMC samples numbered at least two per donor, and pre-ART ones at least one. The CDR3 sequence is 14 residues long. The V gene end was trimmed by 7 bases and the J gene end by 1 base; junction bases not matched to a gene: 6. The germline V gene has CDR1 MNHEY and CDR2 SVGAGI. Study-level results: ART adherence, viral resistance and therapy changes were undocumented.

With respect to this clone: Antigen: not known.

This sequence originates from a man aged 40-49 years with HIV. This chain uses TRBV6-5 with TRBJ1-1; TRBD1 matches 7 bases. Sequenced here: unsorted PBMCs, sampled 2.6 to 2.8 years after starting antiretroviral therapy. The CDR3 nucleotides read TGTGCCAGCAAAACGGGACAGTCGAACACTGAAGCTTTCTTT. This encodes CASKTGQSNTEAFF.